This T cell receptor (beta chain) was identified in a study of cytomegalovirus exposure and HLA in healthy donors. Study-level findings and limits: The authors listed 150 to 200 TCR beta chains as cytomegalovirus-associated. Specificity of a few CMV-associated chains for CMV antigens was verified in vitro.

The CDR3 contains 15 residues. The ends lost 4 bases at V and 2 bases at J; junction bases unmatched: 4. Per germline, CDR1 SNHLY and CDR2 FYNNEI. As to this clone: The antigen is not known.

This table comes from immunoSEQ multiplex PCR, and its TCRdb copy is limited to in-frame clones, with some not included. The table lists approximately 88,000 clones, 84% of them singletons. While the first cohort had 650 to 850 subjects, the donors belonged to the separate validation cohort of fewer than 150 subjects. The source is a woman younger than 35 in good health and CMV-seropositive. The rearrangement uses TRBV2 and TRBJ1-5; 8 bases fit TRBD1. Specimen: PBMCs. In nucleotides, the CDR3 is TGTGCCAGCAGTGCGCAGGGGGCCGGCAATCAGCCCCAGCATTTT. Protein product: CASSAQGAGNQPQHF.